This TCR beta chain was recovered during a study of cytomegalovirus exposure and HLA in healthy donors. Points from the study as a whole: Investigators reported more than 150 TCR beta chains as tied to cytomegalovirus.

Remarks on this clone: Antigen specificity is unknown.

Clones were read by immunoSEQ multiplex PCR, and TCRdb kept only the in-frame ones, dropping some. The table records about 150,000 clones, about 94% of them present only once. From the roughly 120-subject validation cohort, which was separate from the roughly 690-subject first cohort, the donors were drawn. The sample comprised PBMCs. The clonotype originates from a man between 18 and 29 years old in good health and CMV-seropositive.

The CDR3 region is CASSGGRGDGYTF. The CDR3 DNA follows: TGCGCCAGCAGTGGGGGCAGGGGTGATGGCTACACCTTC. This chain connects TRBV5-1 to TRBJ1-2, with D perhaps matching TRBD1 (6 bases). This CDR3 has 13 residues. Germline V lookup: CDR1 SGHRS, CDR2 YFSETQ. V lost 5 bases and J 6 bases, leaving 14 bases between the germline ends.